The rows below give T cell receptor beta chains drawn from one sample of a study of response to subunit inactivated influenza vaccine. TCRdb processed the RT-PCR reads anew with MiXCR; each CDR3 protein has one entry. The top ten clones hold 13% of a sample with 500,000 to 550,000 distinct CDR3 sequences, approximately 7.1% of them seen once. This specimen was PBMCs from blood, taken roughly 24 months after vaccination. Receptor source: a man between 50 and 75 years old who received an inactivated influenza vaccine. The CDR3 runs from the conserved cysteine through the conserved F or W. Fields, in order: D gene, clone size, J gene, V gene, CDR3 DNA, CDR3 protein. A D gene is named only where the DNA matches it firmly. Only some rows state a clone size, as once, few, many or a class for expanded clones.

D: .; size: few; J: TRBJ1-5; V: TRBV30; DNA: TGTGCCTGGGGAACGGGGGCAAAGCCCCAGCATTTT; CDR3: CAWGTGAKPQHF
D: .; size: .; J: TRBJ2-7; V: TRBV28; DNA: TGTGCCAGCAGTTTATGGGGGGCCCGCCCCTACGAGCAGTATTTC; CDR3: CASSLWGARPYEQYF
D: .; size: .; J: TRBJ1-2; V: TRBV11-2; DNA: TGTGCCAGCAGCCACACAACCAACTATGGCTACACCTTC; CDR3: CASSHTTNYGYTF
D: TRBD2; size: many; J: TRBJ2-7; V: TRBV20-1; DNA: TGCAGTGCTTTAATATACGGGACTAGCGGGATCTACGAGCAGTACTTC; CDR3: CSALIYGTSGIYEQYF
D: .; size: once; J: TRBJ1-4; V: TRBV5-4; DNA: TGTGCCAGCAGCCGAGAAATACAGCAAACTAATGAAAAACTGTTTTTT; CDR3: CASSREIQQTNEKLFF
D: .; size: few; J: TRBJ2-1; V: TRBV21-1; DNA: TGTGCCAGCAGCAAAACTCTAGCGGGAGTGGGAGGTAGGAATGAGCAGTTCTTC; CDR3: CASSKTLAGVGGRNEQFF
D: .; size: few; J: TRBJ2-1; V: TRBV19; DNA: TGTGCCAGTAGAAAGCTAGGCAGGGACTACAATGAGCAGTTCTTC; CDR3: CASRKLGRDYNEQFF
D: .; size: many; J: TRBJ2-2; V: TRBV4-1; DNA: TGCGCCAGCAGCGGGGAGCAGGGAAAGGGATACACCGGGGAGCTGTTTTTT; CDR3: CASSGEQGKGYTGELFF
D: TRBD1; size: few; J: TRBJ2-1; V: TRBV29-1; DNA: TGCAGCGTTGAATCGCGGTCGGGACAGCTCTACAATGAGCAGTTCTTC; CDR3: CSVESRSGQLYNEQFF
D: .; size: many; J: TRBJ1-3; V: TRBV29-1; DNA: TGCAGCGTTTCGGCCTCTGGAAACACCATATATTTT; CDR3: CSVSASGNTIYF
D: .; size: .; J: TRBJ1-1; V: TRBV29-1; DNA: TGCAGCGTTGCCAACAGGGCCAACACTGAAGCTTTCTTT; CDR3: CSVANRANTEAFF
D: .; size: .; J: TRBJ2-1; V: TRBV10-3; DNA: TGTGCCATCACAGGGGCCAATGAGCAGTTCTTC; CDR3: CAITGANEQFF